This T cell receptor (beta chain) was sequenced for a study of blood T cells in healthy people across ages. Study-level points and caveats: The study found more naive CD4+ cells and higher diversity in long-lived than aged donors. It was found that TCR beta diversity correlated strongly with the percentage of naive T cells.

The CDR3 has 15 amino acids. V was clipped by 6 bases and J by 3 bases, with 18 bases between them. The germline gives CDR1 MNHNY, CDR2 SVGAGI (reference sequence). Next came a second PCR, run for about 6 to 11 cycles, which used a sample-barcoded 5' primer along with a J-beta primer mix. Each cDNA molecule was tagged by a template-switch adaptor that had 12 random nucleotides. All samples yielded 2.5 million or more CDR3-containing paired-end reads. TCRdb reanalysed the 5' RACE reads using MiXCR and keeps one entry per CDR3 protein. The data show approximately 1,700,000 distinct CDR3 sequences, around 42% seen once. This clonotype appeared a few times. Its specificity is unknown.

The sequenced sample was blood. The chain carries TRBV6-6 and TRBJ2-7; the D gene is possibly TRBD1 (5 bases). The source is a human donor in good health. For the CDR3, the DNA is TGTGCCAGCAGCCTACAGGACACCCGCTACTACGAGCAGTACTTC. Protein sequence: CASSLQDTRYYEQYF.